This T cell receptor (beta chain) comes out of a study of blood T cell repertoires in COVID-19. In the authors' workflow: Reference gene primer amplification gave nucleated cell count estimates. The repertoire was sequenced with immunoSEQ multiplex PCR; TCRdb's copy has only in-frame clones and lacks some. V and J calls and clone size are copied from that table; D and trimming were computed from the DNA. The sample comprises a few hundred thousand clones, roughly nine tenths of which are singletons, and roughly 1% rests with the top ten. Input material: PBMCs or T cells enriched from blood (not recorded which). The sequence came from a young man who had recovered from COVID-19.

This chain's CDR3 is CSASLPPRGPETQYF. The CDR3 DNA reads TGCAGTGCTAGTCTCCCCCCCAGGGGCCCAGAGACCCAGTACTTC. The V gene is TRBV20-1, the J gene TRBJ2-5, with a tentative D call TRBD1 (6 bases). The CDR3 has 15 amino acids. V shed 3 bases and J shed 4 bases, with 18 bases lying between them. Germline-derived CDR1 and CDR2 are DFQATT and SNEGSKA (reference sequence).